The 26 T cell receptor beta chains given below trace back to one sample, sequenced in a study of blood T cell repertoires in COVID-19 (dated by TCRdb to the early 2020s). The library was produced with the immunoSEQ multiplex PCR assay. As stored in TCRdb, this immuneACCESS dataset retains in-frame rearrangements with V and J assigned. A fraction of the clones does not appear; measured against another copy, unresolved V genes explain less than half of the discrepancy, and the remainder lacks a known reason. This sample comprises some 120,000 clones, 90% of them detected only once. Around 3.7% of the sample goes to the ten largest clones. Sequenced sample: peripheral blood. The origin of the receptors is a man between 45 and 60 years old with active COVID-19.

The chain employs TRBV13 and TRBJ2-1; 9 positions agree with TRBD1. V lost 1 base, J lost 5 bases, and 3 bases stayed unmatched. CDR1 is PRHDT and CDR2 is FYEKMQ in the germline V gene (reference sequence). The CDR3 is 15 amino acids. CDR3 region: CASSLDRDRDNEQFF. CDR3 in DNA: TGTGCCAGCAGCTTAGACCGGGACAGGGACAATGAGCAGTTCTTC.

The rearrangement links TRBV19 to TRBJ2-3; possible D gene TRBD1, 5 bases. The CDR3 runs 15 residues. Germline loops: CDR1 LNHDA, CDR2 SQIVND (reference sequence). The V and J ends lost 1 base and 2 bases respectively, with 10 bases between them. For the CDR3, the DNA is TGTGCCAGTAGTATAGTACCAGGGTCCACAGATACGCAGTATTTT. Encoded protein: CASSIVPGSTDTQYF. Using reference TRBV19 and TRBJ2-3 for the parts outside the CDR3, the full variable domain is DGGITQSPKYLFRKEGQNVTLSCEQNLNHDAMYWYRQDPGQGLRLIYYSQIVNDFQKGDIAEGYSVSREKKESFPLTVTSAQKNPTAFYLCASSIVPGSTDTQYFGPGTRLTVL.

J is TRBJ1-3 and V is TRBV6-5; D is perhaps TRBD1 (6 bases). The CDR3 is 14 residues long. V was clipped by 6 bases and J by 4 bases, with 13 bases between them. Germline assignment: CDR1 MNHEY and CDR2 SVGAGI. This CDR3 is CASSRGLHGNTIYF. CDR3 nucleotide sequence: TGTGCCAGCAGCAGGGGATTGCACGGAAACACCATATATTTT.

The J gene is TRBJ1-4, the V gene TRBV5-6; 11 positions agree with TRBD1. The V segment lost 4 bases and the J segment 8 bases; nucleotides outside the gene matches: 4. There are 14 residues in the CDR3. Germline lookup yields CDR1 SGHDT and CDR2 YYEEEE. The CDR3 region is CASSSRDRGEKLFF. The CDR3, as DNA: TGTGCCAGCAGCAGCCGGGACAGGGGGGAAAAACTGTTTTTT.

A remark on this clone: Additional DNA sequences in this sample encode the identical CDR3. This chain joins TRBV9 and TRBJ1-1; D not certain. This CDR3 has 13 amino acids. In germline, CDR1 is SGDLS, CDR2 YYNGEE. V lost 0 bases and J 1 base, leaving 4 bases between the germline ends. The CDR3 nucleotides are TGTGCCAGCAGCGTAGAACAGAACACTGAAGCTTTCTTT. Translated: CASSVEQNTEAFF.

The CDR3 spells CASSIGRGKRAFF. The DNA for the CDR3 is TGTGCCAGTAGTATAGGGAGGGGAAAAAGGGCTTTCTTT. The rearrangement links TRBV19 to TRBJ1-1; TRBD1 is a possible D gene (5 bases). Germline V gene sequence: CDR1 LNHDA, CDR2 SQIVND (reference sequence). Trimming took 1 base from V and 11 from J, leaving 14 bases between them. The CDR3 is 13 residues long.

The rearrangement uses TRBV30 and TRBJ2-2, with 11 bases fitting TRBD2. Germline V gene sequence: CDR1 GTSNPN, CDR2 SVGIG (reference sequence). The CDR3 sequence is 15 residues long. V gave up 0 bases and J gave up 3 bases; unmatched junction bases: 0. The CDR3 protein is CAWSVLAGDTGELFF. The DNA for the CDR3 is TGTGCCTGGAGTGTACTAGCGGGAGACACCGGGGAGCTGTTTTTT.

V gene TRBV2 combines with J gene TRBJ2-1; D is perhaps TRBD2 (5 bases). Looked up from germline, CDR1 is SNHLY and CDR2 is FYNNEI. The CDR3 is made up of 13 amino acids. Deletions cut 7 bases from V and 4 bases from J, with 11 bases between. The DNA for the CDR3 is TGTGCCAGCATGGCGGGCCCTTACAATGAGCAGTTCTTC. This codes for CASMAGPYNEQFF.

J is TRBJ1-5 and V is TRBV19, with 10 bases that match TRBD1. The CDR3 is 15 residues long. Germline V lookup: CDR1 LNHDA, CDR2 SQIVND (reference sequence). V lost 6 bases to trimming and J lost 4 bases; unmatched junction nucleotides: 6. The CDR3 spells CASSPGQGENQPQHF. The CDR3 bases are TGTGCCAGTAGCCCCGGACAGGGGGAAAATCAGCCCCAGCATTTT.

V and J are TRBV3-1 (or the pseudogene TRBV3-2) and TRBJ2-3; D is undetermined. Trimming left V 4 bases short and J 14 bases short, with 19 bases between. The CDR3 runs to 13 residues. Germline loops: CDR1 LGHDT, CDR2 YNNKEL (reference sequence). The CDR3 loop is CASSRTSAATWYF. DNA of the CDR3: TGTGCCAGCAGCCGAACCTCTGCGGCTACATGGTATTTT.

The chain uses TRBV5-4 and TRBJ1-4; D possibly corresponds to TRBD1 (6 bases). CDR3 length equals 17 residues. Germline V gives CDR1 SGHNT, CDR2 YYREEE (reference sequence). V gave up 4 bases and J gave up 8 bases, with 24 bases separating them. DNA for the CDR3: TGTGCCAGCAGCCCCAACCCTGTGGCAGGGGCGCGGGAAAAACTGTTTTTT. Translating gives CASSPNPVAGAREKLFF.

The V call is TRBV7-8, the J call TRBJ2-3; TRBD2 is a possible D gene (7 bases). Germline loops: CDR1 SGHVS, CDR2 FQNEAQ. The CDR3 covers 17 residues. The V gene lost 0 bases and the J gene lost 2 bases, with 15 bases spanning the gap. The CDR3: CASSLAVAGASTDTQYF. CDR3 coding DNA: TGTGCCAGCAGCTTAGCGGTCGCGGGGGCTTCCACAGATACGCAGTATTTT.

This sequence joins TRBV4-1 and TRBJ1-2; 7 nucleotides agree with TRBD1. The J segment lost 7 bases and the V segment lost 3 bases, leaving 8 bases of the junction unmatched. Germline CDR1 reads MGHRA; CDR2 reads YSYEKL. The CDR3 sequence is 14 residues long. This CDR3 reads CASSHFGQASGYTF. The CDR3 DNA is TGCGCCAGCAGCCACTTCGGACAGGCCTCTGGCTACACCTTC.

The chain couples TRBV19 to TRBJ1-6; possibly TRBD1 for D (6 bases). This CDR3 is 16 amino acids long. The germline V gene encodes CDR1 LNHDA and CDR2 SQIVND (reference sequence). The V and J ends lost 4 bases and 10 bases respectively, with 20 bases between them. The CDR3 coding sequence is TGTGCCAGTAGTAGGACGGGACAAACCTGGGAGTCACCCCTCCACTTT. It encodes CASSRTGQTWESPLHF. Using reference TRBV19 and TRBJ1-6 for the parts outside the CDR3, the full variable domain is DGGITQSPKYLFRKEGQNVTLSCEQNLNHDAMYWYRQDPGQGLRLIYYSQIVNDFQKGDIAEGYSVSREKKESFPLTVTSAQKNPTAFYLCASSRTGQTWESPLHFGNGTRLTVT.

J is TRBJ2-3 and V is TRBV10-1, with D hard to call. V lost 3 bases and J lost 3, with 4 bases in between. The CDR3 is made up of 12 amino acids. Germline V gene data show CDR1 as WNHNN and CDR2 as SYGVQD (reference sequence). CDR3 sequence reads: CASSESTDTQYF. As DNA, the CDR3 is TGCGCCAGCAGTGAATCGACAGATACGCAGTATTTT.

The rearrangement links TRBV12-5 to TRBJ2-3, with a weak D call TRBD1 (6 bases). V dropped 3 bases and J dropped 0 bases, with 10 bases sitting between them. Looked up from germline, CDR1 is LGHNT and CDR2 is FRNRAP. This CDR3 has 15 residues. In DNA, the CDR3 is TGTGCTAGTGGTTTTGGGGGCAACAGCACAGATACGCAGTATTTT. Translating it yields CASGFGGNSTDTQYF. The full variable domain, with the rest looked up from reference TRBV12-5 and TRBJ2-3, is DARVTQTPRHKVTEMGQEVTMRCQPILGHNTVFWYRQTMMQGLELLAYFRNRAPLDDSGMPKDRFSAEMPDATLATLKIQPSEPRDSAVYFCASGFGGNSTDTQYFGPGTRLTVL.

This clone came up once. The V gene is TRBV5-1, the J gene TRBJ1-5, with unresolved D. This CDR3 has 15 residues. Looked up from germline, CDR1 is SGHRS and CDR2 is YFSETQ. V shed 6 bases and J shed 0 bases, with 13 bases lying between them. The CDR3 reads CASTLRNHSNQPQHF. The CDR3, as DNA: TGCGCCAGCACACTGAGGAACCATAGCAATCAGCCCCAGCATTTT.

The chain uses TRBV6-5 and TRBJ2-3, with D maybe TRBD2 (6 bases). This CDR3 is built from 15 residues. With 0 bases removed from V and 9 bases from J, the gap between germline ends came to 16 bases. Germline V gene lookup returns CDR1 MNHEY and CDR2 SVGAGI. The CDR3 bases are TGTGCCAGCAGTTACTCGGCTAGCGCCTCGGAAACGCAGTATTTT. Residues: CASSYSASASETQYF.

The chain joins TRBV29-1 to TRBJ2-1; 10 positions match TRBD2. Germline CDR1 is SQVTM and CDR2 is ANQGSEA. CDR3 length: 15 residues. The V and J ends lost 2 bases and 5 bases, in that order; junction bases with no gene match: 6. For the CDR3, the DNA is TGCAGCGTTGAAACGGTAGCGGGAGGCAACAATGAGCAGTTCTTC. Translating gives CSVETVAGGNNEQFF.

The CDR3 protein is CASSILQLHANTGELFF. For the CDR3, the DNA is TGTGCCAGTAGTATATTACAGCTTCACGCGAACACCGGGGAGCTGTTTTTT. This rearrangement joins TRBV19 to TRBJ2-2; D ambiguous. Germline loops: CDR1 LNHDA, CDR2 SQIVND (reference sequence). This CDR3 is 17 amino acids long. The V end lost 2 bases, the J end lost 0 bases, and 13 bases lay between the germline ends. Complete variable domain (other parts from reference TRBV19 and TRBJ2-2): DGGITQSPKYLFRKEGQNVTLSCEQNLNHDAMYWYRQDPGQGLRLIYYSQIVNDFQKGDIAEGYSVSREKKESFPLTVTSAQKNPTAFYLCASSILQLHANTGELFFGEGSRLTVL.

CDR3: CASSYHRGERAFF. The DNA of the CDR3 is TGTGCCAGCAGCTATCACAGGGGGGAGAGAGCTTTCTTT. The gene calls are TRBV5-4 and TRBJ1-1; 8 bases agree with TRBD1. The CDR3 extends over 13 amino acids. The germline gives CDR1 SGHNT, CDR2 YYREEE (reference sequence). V dropped 3 bases and J dropped 10; count of bases not matched to a gene: 8.

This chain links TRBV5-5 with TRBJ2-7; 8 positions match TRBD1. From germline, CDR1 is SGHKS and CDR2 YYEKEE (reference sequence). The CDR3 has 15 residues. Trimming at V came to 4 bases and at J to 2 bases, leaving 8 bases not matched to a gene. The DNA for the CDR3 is TGTGCCAGCAGCACCCAGGGGACAGGAACCTACGAGCAGTACGTC. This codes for CASSTQGTGTYEQYV.

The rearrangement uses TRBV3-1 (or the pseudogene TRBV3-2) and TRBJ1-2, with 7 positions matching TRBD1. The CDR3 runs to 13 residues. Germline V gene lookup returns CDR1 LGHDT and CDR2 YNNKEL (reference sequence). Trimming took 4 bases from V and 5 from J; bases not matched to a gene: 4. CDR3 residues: CASSPGQDYGYTF. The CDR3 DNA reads TGTGCCAGCAGCCCAGGACAGGATTATGGCTACACCTTC.

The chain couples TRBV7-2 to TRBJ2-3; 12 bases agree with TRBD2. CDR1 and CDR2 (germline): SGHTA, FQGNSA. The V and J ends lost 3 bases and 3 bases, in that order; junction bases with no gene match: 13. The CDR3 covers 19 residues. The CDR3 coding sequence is TGTGCCAGCAGCTTCCTCCGGTCTAGCGGGAGGGCCAGGACAGATACGCAGTATTTT. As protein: CASSFLRSSGRARTDTQYF.

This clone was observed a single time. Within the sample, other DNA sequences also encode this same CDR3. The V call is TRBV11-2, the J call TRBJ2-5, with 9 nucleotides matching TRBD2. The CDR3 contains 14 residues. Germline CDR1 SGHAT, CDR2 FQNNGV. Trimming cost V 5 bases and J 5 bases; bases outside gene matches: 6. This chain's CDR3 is CASSLGLARETQYF. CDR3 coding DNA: TGTGCCAGCAGCCTGGGACTAGCACGGGAGACCCAGTACTTC.

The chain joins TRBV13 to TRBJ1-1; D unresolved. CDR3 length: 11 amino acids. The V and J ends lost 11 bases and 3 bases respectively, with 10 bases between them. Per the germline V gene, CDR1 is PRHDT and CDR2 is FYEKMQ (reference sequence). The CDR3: CACEGYTEAFF. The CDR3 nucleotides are TGTGCCTGCGAGGGTTACACTGAAGCTTTCTTT.